The sequence of this T cell receptor (beta chain) was determined in a study of CD8 T cells in ankylosing spondylitis (dated by TCRdb to 2016 to 2017). Regarding the study in general: T cell receptor beta repertoires were profiled in healthy donors and ankylosing spondylitis patients so that disease-linked TCR variants could be found. The full study cohort was made up of 25 ankylosing spondylitis patients and over 90 healthy donors. Samples of peripheral blood were taken, and for ankylosing spondylitis patients, synovial fluid was collected as well. Results the study describes overall, beyond this receptor: According to the report, matched synovial fluid samples from ankylosing spondylitis patients were significantly enriched for the disease-linked clones. The disease-linked clones had a CD8+ phenotype and were found at relatively low frequencies in peripheral blood. Some of the motif variants had been reported before in the synovial fluid and blood of reactive arthritis patients, a finding that suggests common disease-initiation mechanisms. A TCR beta motif of eight highly homologous amino acid variants appeared characteristic of blood from ankylosing spondylitis patients.

This clonotype has at least ten counts. This clone's antigen is unknown. No per-base quality is available; no much larger clone lies one base away. Sequencing was carried out with an Illumina HiSeq 2500. Quantitative 5'-RACE with molecular barcodes was used to prepare TCR beta libraries. In the original analysis: Disease-linked TCR variants were identified with a new computational method built on a probabilistic model of VDJ rearrangement. TCRdb itself trimmed the public reads at Q25 with fastp, ran MiXCR and retained productive beta chains. Rows with a matching CDR3 protein are joined into one entry that keeps the most common DNA and genes. It is TCRdb's table, rather than the study itself, that gives the V and J calls and clone size. The sample yields around 230,000 distinct CDR3 sequences; around 8% were counted once. Of the sample, roughly 5% falls within the top ten clones. The cysteine opens and the phenylalanine closes a CDR3 of 12 amino acids. The kept DNA is CDR3 alone, 36 bases in frame from the first base. Between the V and J ends, shortened by 3 bases and 6 bases respectively, the junction contains 8 bases. Taken from the germline V gene, the CDR1 and CDR2 loops are MDHEN and SYDVKM.

The receptor was isolated from a female donor with ankylosing spondylitis or in good health (not recorded which). The sequenced material came from blood, either unsorted or a sorted T cell fraction (not recorded which). The chain is made from TRBV28 and TRBJ2-5, with the D gene call left open. The nucleotide sequence reads TGTGCCAGCAGTTTCCCCCTACAGACCCAGTACTTC. Its product reads: CASSFPLQTQYF.